One and the same sample provided the 9 T cell receptor beta chains below, sequenced in a study of T cell responses to AZD1222 COVID-19 vaccine. The assay was immunoSEQ multiplex PCR, and TCRdb's table has in-frame clones only and misses some. Among 160,000 or so clones listed, just over 90% were seen once. The sequenced sample was peripheral blood, obtained on day 0 of MenACWY control vaccination. The receptors stem from an adult in good health.

The chain links TRBV6-5 to TRBJ1-3; D uncertain. The length of the CDR3 is 13 residues. Germline lookup yields CDR1 MNHEY and CDR2 SVGAGI. V was clipped by 6 bases and J by 0 bases, with 6 bases between them. The CDR3 loop reads CASRDFSGNTIYF. The CDR3 DNA sequence: TGTGCCAGCAGGGACTTCTCTGGAAACACCATATATTTT.

The chain has TRBV4-3 and TRBJ1-2; perhaps TRBD1 as D (5 bases). CDR1 is LGHNA and CDR2 is YSLEER in the germline V gene. There are 13 residues in the CDR3. Between the trimmed V and J ends, which lost 4 bases and 7 bases, there was a span of 13 bases. DNA of the CDR3: TGCGCCAGCAGCCTAGGGGTGGGTGGTGGCTACACCTTC. Protein: CASSLGVGGGYTF.

V and J are TRBV7-9 and TRBJ2-2, with 7 nucleotides matching TRBD1. Germline CDR1 reads SEHNR; CDR2 reads FQNEAQ (reference sequence). CDR3 size: 15 residues. Trimming at V came to 3 bases and at J to 2 bases, leaving 3 bases not matched to a gene. The CDR3 DNA is TGTGCCAGCAGCTTTGGACAGGCAAACACCGGGGAGCTGTTTTTT. Protein: CASSFGQANTGELFF.

The genes are TRBV11-2 and TRBJ1-2, with D possibly matching TRBD1 (5 bases). CDR3 size: 14 residues. CDR1 and CDR2 (germline): SGHAT, FQNNGV. The V end lost 3 bases, the J end lost 1 base, and 9 bases lay between the germline ends. The CDR3, as DNA: TGTGCCAGCAGCTTCGGGACCGGTAACTATGGCTACACCTTC. Encoded protein: CASSFGTGNYGYTF.

The V gene is TRBV19, the J gene TRBJ2-2; 9 positions agree with TRBD1. The CDR3 sequence is 15 residues long. Losses at the gene ends were 6 bases for V and 4 bases for J; bases not matched to a gene: 6. CDR1 is LNHDA and CDR2 is SQIVND in the germline V gene (reference sequence). CDR3 coding DNA: TGTGCCAGTAGAACACAGGGGGCCGTCACCGGGGAGCTGTTTTTT. Translated: CASRTQGAVTGELFF.

The rearrangement uses TRBV30 and TRBJ1-5; 7 nucleotides agree with TRBD1. V shed 7 bases and J 4 bases; nucleotides not matched to a gene: 7. The CDR3 totals 13 residues. Germline loops: CDR1 GTSNPN, CDR2 SVGIG (reference sequence). CDR3 in amino acids: CAYSGGWNQPQHF. As DNA, the CDR3 is TGTGCCTACTCAGGGGGGTGGAATCAGCCCCAGCATTTT.

J is TRBJ2-3 and V is TRBV5-1; D gene unclear. The V gene lost 4 bases and the J gene lost 3 bases, with 12 bases spanning the gap. There are 14 residues in the CDR3. Germline CDR1 SGHRS, CDR2 YFSETQ. The CDR3 region has the DNA TGCGCCAGCAGCCCCGCTATAGGAACAGATACGCAGTATTTT. Translation: CASSPAIGTDTQYF.

The chain links TRBV30 to TRBJ1-3, with unresolved D. CDR1 is GTSNPN, CDR2 SVGIG, per germline (reference sequence). The length of the CDR3 is 11 residues. V was pared by 3 bases and J by 4 bases, with 4 bases between. The CDR3 DNA is TGTGCCTGGAGCCTCGGAAACACCATATATTTT. This translates into CAWSLGNTIYF.

The V gene is TRBV7-3, the J gene TRBJ1-3; D may be TRBD1 (5 bases). This CDR3 is 15 amino acids long. Germline CDR1 and CDR2: SGHTA and FQGTGA. Trimming removed 2 bases from V and 1 base from J, with 9 bases in between. The CDR3 nucleotides are TGTGCCAGCAGCTTAGACGCAGGGTCTGGAAACACCATATATTTT. Amino acid sequence: CASSLDAGSGNTIYF. Combining the CDR3 with reference TRBV7-3 and TRBJ1-3 gives the whole variable domain GAGVSQTPSNKVTEKGKYVELRCDPISGHTALYWYRQSLGQGPEFLIYFQGTGAADDSGLPNDRFFAVRPEGSVSTLKIQRTERGDSAVYLCASSLDAGSGNTIYFGEGSWLTVV.